This T cell receptor (beta chain) originates from a study of T-cell memory formation after mild COVID-19. The CDR3 loop spans 8 amino acids. V dropped 6 bases and J dropped 11 bases, with 7 bases sitting between them. Germline loops: CDR1 SQVTM, CDR2 ANQGSEA. The 5'RACE method, run with constant-segment primers, produced TCR alpha and TCR beta cDNA libraries (carrying sample barcodes and UMIs). One entry per CDR3 protein, called by TCRdb with MiXCR from the 5' RACE reads. There are around 300,000 distinct CDR3 sequences in the sample; 13% occur only once, and about 22% lies in the top ten. This sequence was found in a young man who had mild COVID-19 (a few samples of this study predate the infection). Cell type and time point are not known. The chain links TRBV29-1 to TRBJ1-1; D not certain. Material for sequencing was PBMCs or a T cell subset sorted from them (not recorded which). CDR3 sequence reads: CSVVGAFF. In nucleotides, the CDR3 is TGCAGCGTCGTGGGCGCTTTCTTT.